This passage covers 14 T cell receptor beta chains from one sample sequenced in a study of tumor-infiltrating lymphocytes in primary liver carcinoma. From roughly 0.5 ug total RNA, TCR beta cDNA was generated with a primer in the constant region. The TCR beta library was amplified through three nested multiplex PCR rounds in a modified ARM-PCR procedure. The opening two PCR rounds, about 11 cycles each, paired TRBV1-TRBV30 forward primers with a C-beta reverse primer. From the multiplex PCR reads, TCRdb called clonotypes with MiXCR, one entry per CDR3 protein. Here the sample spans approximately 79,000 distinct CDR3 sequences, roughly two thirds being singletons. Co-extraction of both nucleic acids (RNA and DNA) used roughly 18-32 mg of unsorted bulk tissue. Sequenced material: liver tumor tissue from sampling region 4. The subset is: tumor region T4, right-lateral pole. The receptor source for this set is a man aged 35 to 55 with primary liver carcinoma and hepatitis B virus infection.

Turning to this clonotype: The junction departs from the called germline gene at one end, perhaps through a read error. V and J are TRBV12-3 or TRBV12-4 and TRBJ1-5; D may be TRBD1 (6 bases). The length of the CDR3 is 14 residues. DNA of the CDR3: TGTACCAGCAGTGTACAGGGCAGCAATCAGCACCAGCATTTT. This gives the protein CTSSVQGSNQHQHF.

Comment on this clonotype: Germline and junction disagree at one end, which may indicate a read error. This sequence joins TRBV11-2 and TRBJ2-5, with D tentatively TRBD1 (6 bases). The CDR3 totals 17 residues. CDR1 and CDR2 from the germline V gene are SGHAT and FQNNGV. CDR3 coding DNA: TGTGCCAGCTGCTTAGTCAGTGGGGGCGGTCGGCATGAGACCCAGTACTTC. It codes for CASCLVSGGGRHETQYF. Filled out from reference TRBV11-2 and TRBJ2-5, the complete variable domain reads EAGVAQSPRYKIIEKRQSVAFWCNPISGHATLYWYQQILGQGPKLLIQFQNNGVVDDSQLPKDRFSAERLKGVDSTLKIQPAKLEDSAVYLCASCLVSGGGRHETQYFGPGTRLLVL.

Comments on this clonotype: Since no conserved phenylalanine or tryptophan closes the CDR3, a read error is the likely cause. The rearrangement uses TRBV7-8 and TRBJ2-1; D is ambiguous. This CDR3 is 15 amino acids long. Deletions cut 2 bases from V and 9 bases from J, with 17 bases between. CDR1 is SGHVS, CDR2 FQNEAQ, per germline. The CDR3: CASSLSAPNKGEQFL. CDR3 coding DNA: TGTGCCAGCAGCTTATCCGCACCGAATAAGGGTGAGCAGTTCTTA.

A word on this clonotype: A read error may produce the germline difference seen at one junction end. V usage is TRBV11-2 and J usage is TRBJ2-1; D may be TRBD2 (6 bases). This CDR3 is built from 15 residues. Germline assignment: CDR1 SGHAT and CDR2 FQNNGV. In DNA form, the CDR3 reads TGTACCAGCAGCCTAACTAGTGGCGGGGAAAATGAGCAGTTCTTC. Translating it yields CTSSLTSGGENEQFF.

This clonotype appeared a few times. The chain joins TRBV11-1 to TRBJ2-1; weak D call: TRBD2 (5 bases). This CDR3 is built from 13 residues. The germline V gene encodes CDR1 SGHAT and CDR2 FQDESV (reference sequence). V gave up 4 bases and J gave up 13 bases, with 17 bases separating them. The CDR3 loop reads CASSSEGYDGQFF. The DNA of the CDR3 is TGTGCCAGCAGCTCTGAGGGCTACGATGGACAGTTCTTC.

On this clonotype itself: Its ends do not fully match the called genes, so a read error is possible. CDR3 DNA: TGTGCCGGCAGCTTCCCGGGACTAGGGATCCATGAGCACTACTTC. Translated: CAGSFPGLGIHEHYF. The chain employs TRBV11-2 and TRBJ2-7, with 8 bases identical to TRBD2. Germline assignment: CDR1 SGHAT and CDR2 FQNNGV. The CDR3 is 15 residues long.

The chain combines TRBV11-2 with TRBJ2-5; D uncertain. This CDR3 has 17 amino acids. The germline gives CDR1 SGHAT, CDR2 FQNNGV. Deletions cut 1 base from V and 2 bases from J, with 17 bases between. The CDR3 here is CASSLGVLSGSQETQYF. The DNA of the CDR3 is TGTGCCAGCAGCTTAGGGGTCTTGTCCGGGTCTCAAGAGACCCAGTACTTC.

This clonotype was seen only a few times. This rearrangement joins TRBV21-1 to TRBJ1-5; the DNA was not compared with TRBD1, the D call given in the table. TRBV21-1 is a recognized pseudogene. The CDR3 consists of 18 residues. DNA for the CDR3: TGTGCCAGCAGCAACCCGTGGAGGACAGGCAATAGCAATCAGCCCCAGCATTTT. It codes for CASSNPWRTGNSNQPQHF.

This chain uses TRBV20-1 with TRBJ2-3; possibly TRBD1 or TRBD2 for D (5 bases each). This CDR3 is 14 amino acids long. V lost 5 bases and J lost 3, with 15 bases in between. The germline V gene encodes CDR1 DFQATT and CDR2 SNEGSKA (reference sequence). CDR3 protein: CSAGTPGMTDTQYF. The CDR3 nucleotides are TGCAGTGCTGGGACCCCCGGGATGACAGATACGCAGTATTTT.

The CDR3 DNA follows: TGTGCCAGCAGCCACAGACTAGCGGGGACAGATGAGACCCAGTACTTC. Protein: CASSHRLAGTDETQYF. V is TRBV4-2 and J is TRBJ2-5; 11 bases are shared with TRBD2. The CDR3 is 16 residues long. Unmatched junction bases numbered 8, after V lost 3 bases and J lost 5 bases. The germline V gene encodes CDR1 LGHNA and CDR2 YNFKEQ.

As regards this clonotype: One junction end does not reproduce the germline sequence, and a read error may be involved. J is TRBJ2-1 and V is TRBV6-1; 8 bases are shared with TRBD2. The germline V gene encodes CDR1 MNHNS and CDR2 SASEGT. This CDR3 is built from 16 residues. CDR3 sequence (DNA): TGTGCCAGCAGCGCCCTCTCCACCGGGGGGGGCGATGAGCGGTTCTTC. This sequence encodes CASSALSTGGGDERFF.

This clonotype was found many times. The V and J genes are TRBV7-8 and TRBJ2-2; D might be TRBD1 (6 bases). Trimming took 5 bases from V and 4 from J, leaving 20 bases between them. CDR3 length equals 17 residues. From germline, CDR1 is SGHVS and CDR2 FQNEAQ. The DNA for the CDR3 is TGTGCCAGCAGCGTCTCCAGAGGGGGATTTATCACCGGGGAGCTGTTTTTT. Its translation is CASSVSRGGFITGELFF. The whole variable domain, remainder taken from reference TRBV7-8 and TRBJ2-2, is GAGVSQSPRYKVAKRGQDVALRCDPISGHVSLFWYQQALGQGPEFLTYFQNEAQLDKSGLPSDRFFAERPEGSVSTLKIQRTQQEDSAVYLCASSVSRGGFITGELFFGEGSRLTVL.

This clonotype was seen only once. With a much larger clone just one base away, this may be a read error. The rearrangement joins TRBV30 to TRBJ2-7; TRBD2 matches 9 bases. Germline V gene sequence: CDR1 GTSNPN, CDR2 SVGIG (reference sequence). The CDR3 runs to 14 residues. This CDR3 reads CAWSASGIFPEHYF. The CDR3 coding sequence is TGTGCCTGGAGTGCTAGCGGGATCTTTCCCGAGCACTACTTC.

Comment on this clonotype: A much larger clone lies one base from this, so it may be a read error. CDR3 in amino acids: CASSSRRSQYF. The CDR3 DNA reads TGTGCCAGCAGCTCCCGCAGGTCCCAGTACTTC. This rearrangement joins TRBV21-1 to TRBJ2-5; TRBD2 reflects the table's D call only, with no check against the DNA. TRBV21-1 is noted as a pseudogene. The CDR3 has 11 amino acids.